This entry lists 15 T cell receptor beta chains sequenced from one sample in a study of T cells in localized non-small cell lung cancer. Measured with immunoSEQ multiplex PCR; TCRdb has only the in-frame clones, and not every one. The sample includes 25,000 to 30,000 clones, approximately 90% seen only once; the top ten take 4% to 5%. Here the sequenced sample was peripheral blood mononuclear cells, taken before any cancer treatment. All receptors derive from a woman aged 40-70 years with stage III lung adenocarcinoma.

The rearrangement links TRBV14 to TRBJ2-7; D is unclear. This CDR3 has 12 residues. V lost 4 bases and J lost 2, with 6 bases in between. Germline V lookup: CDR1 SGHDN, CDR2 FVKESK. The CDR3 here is CASSLSPYEQYF. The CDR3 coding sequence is TGTGCCAGCAGCCTATCGCCCTACGAGCAGTACTTC.

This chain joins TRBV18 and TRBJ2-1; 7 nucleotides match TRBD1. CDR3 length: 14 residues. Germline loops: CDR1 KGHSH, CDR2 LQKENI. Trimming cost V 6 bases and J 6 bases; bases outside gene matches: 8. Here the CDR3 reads CASSLRDSPNEQFF. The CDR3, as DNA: TGTGCCAGCTCCCTGAGGGACAGCCCCAATGAGCAGTTCTTC.

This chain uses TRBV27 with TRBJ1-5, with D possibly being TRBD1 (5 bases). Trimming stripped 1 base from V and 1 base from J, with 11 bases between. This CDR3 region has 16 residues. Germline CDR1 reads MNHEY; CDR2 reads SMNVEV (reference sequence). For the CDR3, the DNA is TGTGCCAGCAGTTTATTCGGGGCTTGGAGCAATCAGCCCCAGCATTTT. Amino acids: CASSLFGAWSNQPQHF.

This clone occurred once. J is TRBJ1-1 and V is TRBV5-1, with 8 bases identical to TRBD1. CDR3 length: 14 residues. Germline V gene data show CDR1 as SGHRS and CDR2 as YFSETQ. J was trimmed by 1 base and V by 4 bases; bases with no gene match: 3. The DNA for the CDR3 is TGCGCCAGCAGCGGACAGGGATCGAACACTGAAGCTTTCTTT. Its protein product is CASSGQGSNTEAFF.

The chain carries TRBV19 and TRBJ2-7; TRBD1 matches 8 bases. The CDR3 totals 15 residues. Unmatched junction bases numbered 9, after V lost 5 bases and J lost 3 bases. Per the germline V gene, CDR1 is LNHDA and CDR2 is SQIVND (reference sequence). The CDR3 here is CASSVRDRIDYEQYF. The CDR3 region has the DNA TGTGCCAGTAGTGTGAGGGACAGGATAGACTACGAGCAGTACTTC.

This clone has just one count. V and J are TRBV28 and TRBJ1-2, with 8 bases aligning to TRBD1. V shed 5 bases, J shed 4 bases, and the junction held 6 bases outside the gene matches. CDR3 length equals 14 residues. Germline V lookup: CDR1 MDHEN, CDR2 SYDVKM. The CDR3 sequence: CASSPPDRVYGYTF. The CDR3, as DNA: TGTGCCAGCAGTCCCCCGGACAGGGTCTATGGCTACACCTTC.

Written as DNA, the CDR3 is TGTGCCAGCAGCTTCAGGGACAACACCATATATTTT. Protein sequence: CASSFRDNTIYF. The chain carries TRBV5-8 and TRBJ1-3; tentatively, D is TRBD1 (5 bases). V lost 2 bases to trimming and J lost 7 bases, with 7 bases between them. The CDR3 runs to 12 residues. CDR1 is SGHTS and CDR2 is YDEGEE in the germline V gene.

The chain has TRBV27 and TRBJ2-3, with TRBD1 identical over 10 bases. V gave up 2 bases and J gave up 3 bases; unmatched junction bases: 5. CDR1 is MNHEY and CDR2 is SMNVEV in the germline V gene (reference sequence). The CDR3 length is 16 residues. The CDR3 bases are TGTGCCAGCAGTTTAGACCGGGACAGGGGTACAGATACGCAGTATTTT. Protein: CASSLDRDRGTDTQYF.

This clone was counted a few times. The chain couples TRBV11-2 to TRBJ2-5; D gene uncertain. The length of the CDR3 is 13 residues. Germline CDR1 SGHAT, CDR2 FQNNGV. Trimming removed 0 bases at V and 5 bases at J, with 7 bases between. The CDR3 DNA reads TGTGCCAGCAGCTTAGACCGGACGGAGACCCAGTACTTC. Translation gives CASSLDRTETQYF.

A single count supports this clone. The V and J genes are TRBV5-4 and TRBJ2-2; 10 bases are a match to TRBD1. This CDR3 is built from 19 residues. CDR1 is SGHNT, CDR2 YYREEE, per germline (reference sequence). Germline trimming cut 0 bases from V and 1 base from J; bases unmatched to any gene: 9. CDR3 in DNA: TGTGCCAGCAGCTTGGGGGGGGGACAGGGGCCGCTGAACACCGGGGAGCTGTTTTTT. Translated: CASSLGGGQGPLNTGELFF.

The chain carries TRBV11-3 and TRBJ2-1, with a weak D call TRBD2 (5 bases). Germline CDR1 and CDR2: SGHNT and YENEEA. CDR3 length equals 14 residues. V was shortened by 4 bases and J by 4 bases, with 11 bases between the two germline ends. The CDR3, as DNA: TGTGCCAGCAGCTCTAACGGGGATTACAATGAGCAGTTCTTC. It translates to CASSSNGDYNEQFF.

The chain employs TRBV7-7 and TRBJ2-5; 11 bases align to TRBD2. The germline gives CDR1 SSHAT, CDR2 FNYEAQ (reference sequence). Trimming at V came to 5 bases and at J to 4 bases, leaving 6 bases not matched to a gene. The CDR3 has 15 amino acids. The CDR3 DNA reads TGTGCCAGCAGCCCTGGACTAGCGGGCTCAGAGACCCAGTACTTC. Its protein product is CASSPGLAGSETQYF. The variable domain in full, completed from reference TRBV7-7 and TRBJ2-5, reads GAGVSQSPRYKVTKRGQDVTLRCDPISSHATLYWYQQALGQGPEFLTYFNYEAQPDKSGLPSDRFSAERPEGSISTLTIQRTEQRDSAMYRCASSPGLAGSETQYFGPGTRLLVL.

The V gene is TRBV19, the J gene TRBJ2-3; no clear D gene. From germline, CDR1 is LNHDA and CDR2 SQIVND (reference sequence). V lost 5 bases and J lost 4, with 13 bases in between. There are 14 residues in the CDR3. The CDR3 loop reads CASSPDWGADTQYF. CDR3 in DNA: TGTGCCAGTAGTCCCGACTGGGGTGCAGATACGCAGTATTTT.

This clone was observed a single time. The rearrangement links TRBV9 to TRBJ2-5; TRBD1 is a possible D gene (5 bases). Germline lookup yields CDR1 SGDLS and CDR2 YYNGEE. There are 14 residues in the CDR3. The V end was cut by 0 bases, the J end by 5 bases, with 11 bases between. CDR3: CASSVGFRVETQYF. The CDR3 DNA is TGTGCCAGCAGCGTAGGTTTCAGGGTTGAGACCCAGTACTTC.

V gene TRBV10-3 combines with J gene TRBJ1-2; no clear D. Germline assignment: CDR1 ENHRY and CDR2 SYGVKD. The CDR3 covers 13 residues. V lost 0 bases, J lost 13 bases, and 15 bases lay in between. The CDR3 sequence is CAISESVGRTRTF. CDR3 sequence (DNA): TGTGCCATCAGTGAGTCAGTTGGCCGAACCCGCACCTTC.